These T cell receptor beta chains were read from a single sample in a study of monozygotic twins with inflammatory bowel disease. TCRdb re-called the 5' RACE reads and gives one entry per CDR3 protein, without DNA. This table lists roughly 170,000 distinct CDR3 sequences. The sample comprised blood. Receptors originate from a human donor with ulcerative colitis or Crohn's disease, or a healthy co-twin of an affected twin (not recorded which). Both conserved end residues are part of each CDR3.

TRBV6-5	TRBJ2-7	CASSYSGGRVYEQYF
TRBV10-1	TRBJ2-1	CASSGGQGSYNEQFF
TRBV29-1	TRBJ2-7	CSVGGPAGEQYF
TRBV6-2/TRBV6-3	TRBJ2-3	CASSYSTTAAGAGGLTDTQYF
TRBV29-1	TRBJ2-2	CSVETDSTGELFF
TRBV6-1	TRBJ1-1	CASSRSPIGFVTEAFF
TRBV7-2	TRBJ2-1	CASSNRRGGDEQFF
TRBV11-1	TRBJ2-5	CASSSQGFYQETQYF
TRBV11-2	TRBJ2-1	CASSSRDRVYNEQFF
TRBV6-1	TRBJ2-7	CASRPTGNTYEQYF
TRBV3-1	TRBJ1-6	CASSQAGYNSPLHF
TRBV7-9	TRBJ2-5	CASSLSQGRETQYF
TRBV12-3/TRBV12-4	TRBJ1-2	CASSRARQTGSYGYTF
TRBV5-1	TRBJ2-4	CASSGGGGNIQYF
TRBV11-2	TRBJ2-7	CASSLEAGHYEQYF
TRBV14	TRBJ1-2	CASRRQGDYGYTF
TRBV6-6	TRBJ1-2	CASSPRTDGYTF
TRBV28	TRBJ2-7	CASSPREEGYVQYF
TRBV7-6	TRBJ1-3	CASSSGQGPGNTIYF
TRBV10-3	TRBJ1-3	CAISDGGWAGNTIYF
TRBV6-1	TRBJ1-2	CASSAMLYGYTF
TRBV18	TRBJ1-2	CASSLDLPYGYTF
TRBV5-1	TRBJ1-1	CASSLETGSLGKAFF
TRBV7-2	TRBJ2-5	CASSLGDRERETQYF
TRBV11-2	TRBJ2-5	CASSSGVTQYF
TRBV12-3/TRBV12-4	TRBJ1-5	CASSLQGPRQPQHF
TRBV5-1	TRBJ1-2	CASSPVLRGGYTF
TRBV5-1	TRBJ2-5	CASSLRGHRGQETQYF
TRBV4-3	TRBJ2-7	CASSQEGLTGLSSYEQYF
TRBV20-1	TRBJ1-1	CSARDKMGSFEAFF
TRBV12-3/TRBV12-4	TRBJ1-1	CASSDRGTEAFF
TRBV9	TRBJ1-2	CASSVASVGSSYGYTF
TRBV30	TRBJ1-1	CAWCSTGTGVVNTEAFF
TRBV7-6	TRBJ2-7	CASSLAESYEQYF
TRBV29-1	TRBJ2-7	CSVGTGINEQYF
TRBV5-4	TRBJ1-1	CASSPWTGNSEAFF
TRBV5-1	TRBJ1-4	CASSLTTTNEKLFF
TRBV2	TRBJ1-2	CAILRDRDKGIYGYTF
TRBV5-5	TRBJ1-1	CASRRTGAGEAFF
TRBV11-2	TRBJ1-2	CASSWDQGNYGYTF
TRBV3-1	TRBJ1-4	CASSQSRAEKLFF